This T cell receptor beta chain was sequenced in a study of cytomegalovirus exposure and HLA in healthy donors. As to this clone: Its antigen is as yet unknown.

J was trimmed by 9 bases and V by 6 bases; bases with no gene match: 5. Germline values: CDR1 WNHNN, CDR2 SYGVQD (reference sequence). CDR3 length equals 13 residues. Regarding the study as a whole: Roughly even sequencing depth across donors was the assumption behind the presence/absence analyses. Some V segments, TRBV6-2 and TRBV6-3 among them, were indistinguishable and were therefore excluded. The authors listed some 150 TCR beta chains as cytomegalovirus-associated. Researchers reported in a later analysis that a missense DCLRE1C variant was tied to TCR beta V- and J-gene trimming.

Both 60 Vbeta primers and 13 Jbeta primers went into the PCR. The assay was immunoSEQ multiplex PCR, and TCRdb's table has in-frame clones only and misses some. This table lists fewer than 150,000 clones. This chain uses TRBV10-1 with TRBJ2-1, with 10 bases fitting TRBD1. The clonotype originates from a woman aged 60-70 years in good health and CMV-seronegative. The sample taken for sequencing was PBMCs. CDR3 protein: CASSRDRGGEQFF. In DNA form, the CDR3 reads TGCGCCAGCAGCCGGGACAGGGGTGGTGAGCAGTTCTTC.